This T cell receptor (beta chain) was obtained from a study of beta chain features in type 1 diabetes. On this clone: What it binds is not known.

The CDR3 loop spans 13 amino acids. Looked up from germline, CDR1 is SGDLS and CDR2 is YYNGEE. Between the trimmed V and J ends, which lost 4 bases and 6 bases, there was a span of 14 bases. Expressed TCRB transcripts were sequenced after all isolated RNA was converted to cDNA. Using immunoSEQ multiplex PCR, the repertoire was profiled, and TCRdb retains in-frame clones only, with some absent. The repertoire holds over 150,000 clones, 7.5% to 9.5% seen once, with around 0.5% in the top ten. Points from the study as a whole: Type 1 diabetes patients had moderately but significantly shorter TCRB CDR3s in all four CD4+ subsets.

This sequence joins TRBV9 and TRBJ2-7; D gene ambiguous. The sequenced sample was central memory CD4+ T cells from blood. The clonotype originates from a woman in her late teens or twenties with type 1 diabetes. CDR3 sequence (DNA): TGTGCCAGCAGCTTCCGGTCCGGCGGCGAGCAGTACTTC. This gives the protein CASSFRSGGEQYF.